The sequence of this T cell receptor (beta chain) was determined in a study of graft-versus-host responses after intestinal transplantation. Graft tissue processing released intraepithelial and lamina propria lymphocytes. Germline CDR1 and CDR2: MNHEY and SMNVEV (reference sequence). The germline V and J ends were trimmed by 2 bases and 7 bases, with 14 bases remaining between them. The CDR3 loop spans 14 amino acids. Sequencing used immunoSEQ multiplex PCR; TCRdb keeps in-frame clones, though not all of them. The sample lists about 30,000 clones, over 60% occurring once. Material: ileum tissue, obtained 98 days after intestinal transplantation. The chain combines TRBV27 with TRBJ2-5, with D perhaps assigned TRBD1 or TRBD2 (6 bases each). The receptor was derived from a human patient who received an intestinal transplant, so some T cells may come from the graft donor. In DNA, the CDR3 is TGTGCCAGCAGTTTAGGGGGGCCCCCCAGGACCCAGTACTTC. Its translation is CASSLGGPPRTQYF.